This T cell receptor beta chain originates from a study of blood T cell repertoires in COVID-19. Turning to the study itself: Material from acute and convalescent COVID-19 was sourced from the United States, Italy and Spain. Sources were T cells, B-cell-depleted T cells, or PBMCs; the material itself was cDNA or gDNA.

In the study's own analysis: From reference gene primer amplification, estimates of nucleated cell counts were derived. Assay used: immunoSEQ multiplex PCR; TCRdb lists only in-frame clones, some missing. V, J and clone size reflect that table, while D and trimming were determined from the DNA. The sample lists fewer than 130,000 clones, about three quarters occurring once. V was clipped by 2 bases and J by 7 bases, with 15 bases between them. The germline V gene encodes CDR1 SNHLY and CDR2 FYNNEI. The CDR3 has 16 residues. The sample consisted of peripheral blood. The J gene is TRBJ1-6, the V gene TRBV2, with D perhaps matching TRBD1 (6 bases). The TCR originated in a man at least 80 years old with acute or convalescent COVID-19. The CDR3 region is CASSERKGGSNSPLHF. The CDR3, as DNA: TGTGCCAGCAGTGAAAGAAAAGGGGGTTCAAATTCACCCCTCCACTTT.